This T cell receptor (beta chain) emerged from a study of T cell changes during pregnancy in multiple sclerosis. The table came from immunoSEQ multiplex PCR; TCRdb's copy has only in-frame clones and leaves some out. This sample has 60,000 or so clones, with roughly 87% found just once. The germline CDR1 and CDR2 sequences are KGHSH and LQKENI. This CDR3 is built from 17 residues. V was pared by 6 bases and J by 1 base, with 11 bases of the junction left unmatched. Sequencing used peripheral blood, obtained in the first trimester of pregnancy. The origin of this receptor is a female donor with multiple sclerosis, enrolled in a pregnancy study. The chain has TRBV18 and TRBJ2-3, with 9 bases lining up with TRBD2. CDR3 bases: TGTGCCAGCTCGCCCGTCGCGGGGGGGTTTGGCACAGATACGCAGTATTTT. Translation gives CASSPVAGGFGTDTQYF. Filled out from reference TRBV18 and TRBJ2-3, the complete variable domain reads NAGVMQNPRHLVRRRGQEARLRCSPMKGHSHVYWYRQLPEEGLKFMVYLQKENIIDESGMPKERFSAEFPKEGPSILRIQQVVRGDSAAYFCASSPVAGGFGTDTQYFGPGTRLTVL.